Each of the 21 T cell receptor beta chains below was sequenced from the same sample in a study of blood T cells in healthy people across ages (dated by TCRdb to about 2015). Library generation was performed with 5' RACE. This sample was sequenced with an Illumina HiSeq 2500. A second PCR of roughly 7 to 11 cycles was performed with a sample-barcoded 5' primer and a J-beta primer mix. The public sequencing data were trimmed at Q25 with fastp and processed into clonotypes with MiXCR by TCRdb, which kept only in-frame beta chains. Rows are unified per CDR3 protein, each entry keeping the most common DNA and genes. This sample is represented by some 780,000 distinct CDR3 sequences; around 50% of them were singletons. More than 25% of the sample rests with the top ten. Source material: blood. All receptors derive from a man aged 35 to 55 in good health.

The CDR3 DNA sequence: TGTGCCAGCAGCTTATTTGGTCGGGGGAGTTCTAACTGGCGGGACACAGATACGCAGTATTTT. Translation gives CASSLFGRGSSNWRDTDTQYF. The chain is built from TRBV11-2 and TRBJ2-3; TRBD2 is a possible D gene (6 bases). The CDR3 consists of 21 residues. Trimming shortened V by 2 bases and J by 2 bases, and 29 bases separated the two germline ends. In germline, CDR1 is SGHAT, CDR2 FQNNGV.

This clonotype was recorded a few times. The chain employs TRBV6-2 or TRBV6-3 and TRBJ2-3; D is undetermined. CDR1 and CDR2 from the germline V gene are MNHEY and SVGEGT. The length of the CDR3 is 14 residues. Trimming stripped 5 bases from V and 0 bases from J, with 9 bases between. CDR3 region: CASSPGYSTDTQYF. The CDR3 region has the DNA TGTGCCAGCAGTCCGGGTTATAGCACAGATACGCAGTATTTT.

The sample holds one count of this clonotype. The CDR3 DNA reads as TGTGCCACACGGGACATCTCCTACAATGAGCAGTACTTC. This gives the protein CATRDISYNEQYF. This chain connects TRBV24-1 to TRBJ2-1; possible D gene TRBD1, 6 bases. The DNA end is a closer match to TRBJ2-7, so the J assignment may be wrong. Germline V gives CDR1 KGHDR, CDR2 SFDVKD. This CDR3 is 13 amino acids long.

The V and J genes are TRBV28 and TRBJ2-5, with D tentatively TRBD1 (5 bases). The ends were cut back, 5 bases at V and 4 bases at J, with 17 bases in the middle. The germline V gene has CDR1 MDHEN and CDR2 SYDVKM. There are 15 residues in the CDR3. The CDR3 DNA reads TGTGCCAGCAGTCTACCCCTAGGGGCCGTAGAGACCCAGTACTTC. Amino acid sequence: CASSLPLGAVETQYF.

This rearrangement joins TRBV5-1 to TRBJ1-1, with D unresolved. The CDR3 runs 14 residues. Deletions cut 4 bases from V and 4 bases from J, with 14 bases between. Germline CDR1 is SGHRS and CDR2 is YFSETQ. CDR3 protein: CASSPPRGGTEAFF. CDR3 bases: TGCGCCAGCAGCCCACCTAGAGGCGGCACTGAAGCTTTCTTT.

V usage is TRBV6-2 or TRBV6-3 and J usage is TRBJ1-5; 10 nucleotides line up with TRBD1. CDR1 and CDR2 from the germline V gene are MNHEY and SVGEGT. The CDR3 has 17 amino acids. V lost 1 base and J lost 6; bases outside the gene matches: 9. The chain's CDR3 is CASSYLGRTGGFQPQHF. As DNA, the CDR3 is TGTGCCAGCAGTTACTTGGGTCGGACAGGGGGGTTTCAGCCCCAGCATTTT.

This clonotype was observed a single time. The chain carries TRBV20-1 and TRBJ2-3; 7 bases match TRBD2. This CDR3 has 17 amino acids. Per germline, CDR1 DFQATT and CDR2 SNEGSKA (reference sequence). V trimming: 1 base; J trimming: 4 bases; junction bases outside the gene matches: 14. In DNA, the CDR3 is TGCAGTGCTAGAGCTGTAGGAGGGGACGGGGGGTCAGATACGCAGTATTTT. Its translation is CSARAVGGDGGSDTQYF.

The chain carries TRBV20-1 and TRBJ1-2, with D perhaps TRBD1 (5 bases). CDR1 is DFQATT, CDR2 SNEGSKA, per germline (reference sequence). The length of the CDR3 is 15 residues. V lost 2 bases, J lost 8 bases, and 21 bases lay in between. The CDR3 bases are TGCAGTGCTAGACCCGGTACAGGAACCTATGGAGGCTACACCTTC. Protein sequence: CSARPGTGTYGGYTF.

CDR3 amino acids: CASSTTGGAETQYF. The CDR3 bases are TGTGCCAGTAGTACGACAGGGGGCGCGGAGACCCAGTACTTC. J is TRBJ2-5 and V is TRBV19, with 10 bases aligning to TRBD1. The CDR3 is 14 residues long. V lost 4 bases and J lost 5; bases outside the gene matches: 4. CDR1 LNHDA and CDR2 SQIVND come from the germline V gene (reference sequence).

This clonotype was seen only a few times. The CDR3 DNA reads TGCGCCAGCAGCGGGGGAGCGGTCACAGATACGCAGTATTTT. This codes for CASSGGAVTDTQYF. This sequence joins TRBV5-1 and TRBJ2-3; D is possibly TRBD1 or TRBD2 (5 bases each). This CDR3 comprises 14 residues. V was shortened by 4 bases and J by 2 bases, with 11 bases between the two germline ends. Germline loops: CDR1 SGHRS, CDR2 YFSETQ.

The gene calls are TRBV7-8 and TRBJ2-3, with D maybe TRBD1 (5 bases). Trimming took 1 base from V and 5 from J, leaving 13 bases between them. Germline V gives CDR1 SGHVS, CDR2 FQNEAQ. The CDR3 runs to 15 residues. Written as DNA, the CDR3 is TGTGCCAGCAGCTTAGGGCCAGGGCGCGGAGATACGCAGTATTTT. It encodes CASSLGPGRGDTQYF.

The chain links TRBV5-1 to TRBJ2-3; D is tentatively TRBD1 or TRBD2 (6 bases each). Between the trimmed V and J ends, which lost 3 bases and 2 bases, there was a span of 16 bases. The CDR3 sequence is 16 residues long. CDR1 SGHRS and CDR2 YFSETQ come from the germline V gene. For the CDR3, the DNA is TGCGCCAGCAGCTCCCGAACGGGGGCCATCACAGATACGCAGTATTTT. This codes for CASSSRTGAITDTQYF.

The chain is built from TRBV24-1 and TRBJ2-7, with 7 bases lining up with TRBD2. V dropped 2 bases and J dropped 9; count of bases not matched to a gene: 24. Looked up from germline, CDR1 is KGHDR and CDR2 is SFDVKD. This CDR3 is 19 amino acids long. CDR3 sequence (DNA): TGTGCCACCAGTGATTGGGGGGGAGAACGCGACCTACGATTTGGGGGGCAGTACTTC. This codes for CATSDWGGERDLRFGGQYF.

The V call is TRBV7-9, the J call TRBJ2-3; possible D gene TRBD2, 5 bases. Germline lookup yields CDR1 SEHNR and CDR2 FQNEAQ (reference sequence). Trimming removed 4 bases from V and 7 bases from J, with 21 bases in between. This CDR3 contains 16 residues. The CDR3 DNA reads TGTGCCAGCAGCTCTATGAGCCGGGCGGGTGAGAATACGCAGTATTTT. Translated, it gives CASSSMSRAGENTQYF.

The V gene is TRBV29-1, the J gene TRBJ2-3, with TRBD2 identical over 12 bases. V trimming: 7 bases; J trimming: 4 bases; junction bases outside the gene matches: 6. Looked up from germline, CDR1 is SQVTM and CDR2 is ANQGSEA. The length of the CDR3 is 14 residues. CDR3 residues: CSAALAGGADTQYF. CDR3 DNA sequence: TGCAGCGCCGCACTAGCGGGGGGCGCAGATACGCAGTATTTT.

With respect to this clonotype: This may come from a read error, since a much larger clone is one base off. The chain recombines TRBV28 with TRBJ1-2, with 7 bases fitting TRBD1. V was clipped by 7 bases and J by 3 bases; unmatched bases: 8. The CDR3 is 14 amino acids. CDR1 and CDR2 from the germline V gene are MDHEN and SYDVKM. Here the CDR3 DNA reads TGTGCCAGCAAGGGGGCAGAGGCACACTATGGCTACACCTTC. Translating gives CASKGAEAHYGYTF.

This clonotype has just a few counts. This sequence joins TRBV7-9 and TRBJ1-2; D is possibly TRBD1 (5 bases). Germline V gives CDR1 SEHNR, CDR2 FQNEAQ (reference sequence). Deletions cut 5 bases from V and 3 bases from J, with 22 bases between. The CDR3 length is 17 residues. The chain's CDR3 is CASSPMALGGKHYGYTF. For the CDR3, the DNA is TGTGCCAGCAGCCCCATGGCCTTGGGGGGGAAGCACTATGGCTACACCTTC.

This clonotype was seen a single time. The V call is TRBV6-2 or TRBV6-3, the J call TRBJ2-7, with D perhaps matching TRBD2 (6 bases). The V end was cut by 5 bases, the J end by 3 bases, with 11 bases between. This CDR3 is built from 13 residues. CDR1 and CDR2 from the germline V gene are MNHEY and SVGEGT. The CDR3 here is CASSRDLYYEQYF. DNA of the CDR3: TGTGCCAGCAGTCGGGACTTATACTACGAGCAGTACTTC.

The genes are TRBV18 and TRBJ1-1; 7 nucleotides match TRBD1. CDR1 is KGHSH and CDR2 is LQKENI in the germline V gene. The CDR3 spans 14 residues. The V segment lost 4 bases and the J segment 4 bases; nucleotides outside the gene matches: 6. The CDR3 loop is CASSQTGEGTEAFF. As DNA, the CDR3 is TGTGCCAGCTCACAAACAGGGGAGGGCACTGAAGCTTTCTTT.

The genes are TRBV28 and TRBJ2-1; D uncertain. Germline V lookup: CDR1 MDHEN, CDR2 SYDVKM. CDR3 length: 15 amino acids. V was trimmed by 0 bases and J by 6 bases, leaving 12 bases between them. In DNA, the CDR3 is TGTGCCAGCAGTTTATGGGGGTCAGGAAGCAATGAGCAGTTCTTC. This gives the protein CASSLWGSGSNEQFF.

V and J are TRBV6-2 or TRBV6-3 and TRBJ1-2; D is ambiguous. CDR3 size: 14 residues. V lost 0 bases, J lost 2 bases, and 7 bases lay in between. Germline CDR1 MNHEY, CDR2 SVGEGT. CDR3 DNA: TGTGCCAGCAGTTACTCTGGCAGAAACTATGGCTACACCTTC. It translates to CASSYSGRNYGYTF.